This TCR beta chain comes out of a study of shared clonotypes between healthy human individuals. Only a few counts were recorded for this clone. Its antigen remains unknown. Study-wide points: Despite large depth, sorted-subset datasets appeared incompletely sequenced.

Germline CDR1 reads SGHNT; CDR2 reads YYREEE (reference sequence). V was cut by 5 bases and J by 1 base, with 6 bases left in between. The CDR3 has 12 amino acids. The protocol was immunoSEQ multiplex PCR, while the TCRdb copy is restricted to in-frame clones and leaves out a portion. The sample includes fewer than 2.5 million clones, under 95% of them seen just once. The TCR sequence derives from a man aged 18 to 30 in good health. Some clones in this sample may be carry-over from other donors' samples. The gene calls are TRBV5-4 and TRBJ1-1; no clear D gene. Sequencing was done on a sample of naive CD4+ T cells from PBMCs. The subset: CD45RA+ positively selected. The CDR3, as DNA: TGTGCCAGCAGAGGACCGAACACTGAAGCTTTCTTT. Translating gives CASRGPNTEAFF.